This T cell receptor (beta chain) was obtained from a study of T cell changes during pregnancy in multiple sclerosis (dated by TCRdb to between 2019 and 2020). Context from the whole study: The study looked at changes in the T cell repertoire across pregnancy in women with multiple sclerosis.

Concerning this clone itself: The antigen it binds to is not known. Nothing much larger sits one base from this clone, and base qualities are not available.

V lost 3 bases and J lost 6 bases, and the count of bases not matched to a germline gene is 9. CDR1 SGHTS and CDR2 YDEGEE were looked up in the germline V gene. The CDR3 contains 16 residues, cysteine and phenylalanine counted. CDR3 DNA only is kept here, 48 bases in frame from base 1. The method behind the library was the immunoSEQ multiplex PCR assay. TCRdb stores this immuneACCESS table with in-frame sequences only. Part of the clones is absent; in the studies checked, under half of the shortfall reflects unresolved V genes, and no reason is known for the rest. For this sample the table gives some 80,000 clones, of which around 92% were detected only once. 1.4% to 1.5% of the sample is taken by the ten largest.

This sequence originates from a female donor with multiple sclerosis, enrolled in a pregnancy study. In this chain, TRBV5-8 is recombined with TRBJ2-3, and TRBD2 aligns with 11 junction nucleotides. The sample here was peripheral blood, taken before pregnancy. The CDR3 region has the sequence CASSYSSGGIGDTQYF. Here is the DNA: TGTGCCAGCAGCTACTCTAGCGGGGGGATCGGGGATACGCAGTATTTT.